This T cell receptor (beta chain) was identified in a study of T-cell reconstitution after alpha-beta-depleted transplantation in children. This clonotype was recorded a few times. Trimming removed 5 bases at V and 6 bases at J, with 11 bases between. CDR1 is SEHNR, CDR2 FQNEAQ, per germline (reference sequence). The CDR3 runs to 13 residues. Unique molecular identifiers were incorporated into the prepared TCRbeta library. TCRdb reprocessed the PCR reads with MiXCR, giving one entry per CDR3 protein. The sample holds about 130,000 distinct CDR3 sequences; about 9.5% are singletons and the top ten take under 30%.

This TCR derives from a girl less than two years old who had a stem cell transplant for combined immunodeficiency, so the T cells may come from the graft donor. The chain carries TRBV7-9 and TRBJ2-1; D might be TRBD2 (6 bases). This specimen was PBMCs, mostly from graft donor cells, taken 180 days after TCRalphabeta/CD19-depleted stem cell transplant. CDR3 in amino acids: CASSGLSSNEQFF. In DNA, the CDR3 is TGTGCCAGCAGCGGACTAAGTTCCAATGAGCAGTTCTTC.